Here is one T cell receptor beta chain with its context. The PCR contained 60 Vbeta and 13 Jbeta primers. Some clones are missing from TCRdb's copy, which holds only in-frame ones; the method was immunoSEQ multiplex PCR. The sample shows under 150,000 clones, around a tenth of them seen only once. The data were obtained in a study of cytomegalovirus exposure and HLA in healthy donors. The CDR3 spans 15 residues. V shed 0 bases and J shed 5 bases, with 13 bases lying between them. The germline V gene encodes CDR1 LGHNA and CDR2 YSLEER. The genes are TRBV4-3 and TRBJ2-5; maybe TRBD1 (5 bases). The sequence derives from a male donor in good health and CMV-seronegative. The sample taken for sequencing was PBMCs. The CDR3 region has the DNA TGCGCCAGCAGCCAAGATAAAGGGGTCAGGGAGACCCAGTACTTC. Translating gives CASSQDKGVRETQYF.